This T cell receptor beta chain is drawn from a study of T cell responses to AZD1222 COVID-19 vaccine. The study's findings and limits: Baseline seropositivity occurred in only a handful of AZD1222 recipients. The study sampled repertoires only after the peak T cell response.

Profiled with immunoSEQ multiplex PCR; TCRdb holds only in-frame clones, not every one. Here the sample spans about 75,000 clones, around nine tenths being singletons. Notes on this clone: Its target is unknown.

CDR3 size: 14 residues. Per the germline V gene, CDR1 is SGHVS and CDR2 is FQNEAQ. The ends were cut back, 4 bases at V and 5 bases at J, with 13 bases in the middle. The chain uses TRBV7-8 and TRBJ2-3, with D perhaps given as TRBD1 or TRBD2 (6 bases each). The TCR comes from an adult who received the AZD1222 COVID-19 vaccine. Sequenced material: peripheral blood, taken 28 days after the second AZD1222 dose. The CDR3 region is CASSSRGRKDTQYF. The CDR3 DNA sequence: TGTGCCAGCAGCTCCCGGGGGCGTAAAGATACGCAGTATTTT.